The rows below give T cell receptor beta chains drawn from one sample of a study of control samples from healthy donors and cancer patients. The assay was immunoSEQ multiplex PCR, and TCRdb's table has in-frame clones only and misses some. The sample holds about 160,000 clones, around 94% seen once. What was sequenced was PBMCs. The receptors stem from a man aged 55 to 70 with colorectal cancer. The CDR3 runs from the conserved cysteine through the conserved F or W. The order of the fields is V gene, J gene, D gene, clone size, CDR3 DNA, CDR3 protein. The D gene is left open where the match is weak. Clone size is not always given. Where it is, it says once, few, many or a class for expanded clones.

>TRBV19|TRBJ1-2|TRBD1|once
TGTGCCAGTAGTACCTCCTTCGACAGGGGCGGGGGCTATGGCTACACCTTC
CASSTSFDRGGGYGYTF
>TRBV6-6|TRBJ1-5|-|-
TGTGCCAGCAGCGCCGGGGACTCTCAGCCCCAGCATTTT
CASSAGDSQPQHF
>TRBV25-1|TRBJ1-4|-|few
TGTGCCAGCAGTGAACGAGGACGCGGAAAACTGTTTTTT
CASSERGRGKLFF
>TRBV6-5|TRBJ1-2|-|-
TGTGCCAGCAGCTACAGAGGATCTAACTATGGCTACACCTTC
CASSYRGSNYGYTF
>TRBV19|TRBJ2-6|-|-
TGTGCCAGTAGTGGCAGGGCAGCTGGGGCCAACGTCCTGACTTTC
CASSGRAAGANVLTF
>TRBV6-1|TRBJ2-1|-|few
TGTGCCAGCAGTGAGTACGGGGGCTCCTACAATGAGCAGTTCTTC
CASSEYGGSYNEQFF
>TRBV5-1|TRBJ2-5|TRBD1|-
TGCGCCAGCAGCTTGATATCGGGACAGGGGGCTGGAGAGACCCAGTACTTC
CASSLISGQGAGETQYF
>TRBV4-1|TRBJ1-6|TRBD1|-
TGCGCCAGCAGCCCCCAGGACAGGGTTTCTTCACCCCTCCACTTT
CASSPQDRVSSPLHF
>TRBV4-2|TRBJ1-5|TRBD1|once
TGTGCCAGCAGCCAAGTGGACAGGGGGCGGGAGCCCCAGCATTTT
CASSQVDRGREPQHF
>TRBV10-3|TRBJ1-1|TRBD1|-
TGTGCCACCGCAACCGGGACAGAGAACACTGAAGCTTTCTTT
CATATGTENTEAFF
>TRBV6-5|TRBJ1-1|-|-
TGTGCCAGCACATTCGGTATGAACACTGAAGCTTTCTTT
CASTFGMNTEAFF
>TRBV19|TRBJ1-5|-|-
TGTGCCAGTGATTGGCAGAATAGCAATCAGCCCCAGCATTTT
CASDWQNSNQPQHF
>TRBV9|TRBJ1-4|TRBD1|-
TGTGCCAGCAGCGTAGGGACAGGGCCGGTAGAAAAACTGTTTTTT
CASSVGTGPVEKLFF
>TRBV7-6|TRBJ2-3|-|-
TGTGCCAGCAGCTTAGAAGCGGGCCGAGGCACAGATACGCAGTATTTT
CASSLEAGRGTDTQYF
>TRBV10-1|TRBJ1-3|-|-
TGCGCCAGCAGTGATGGACACGCTGGAAACACCATATATTTT
CASSDGHAGNTIYF
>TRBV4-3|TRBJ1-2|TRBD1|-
TGCGCCAGCAGCCAAGACCAGGACAGGGGATACGGCTACACCTTC
CASSQDQDRGYGYTF
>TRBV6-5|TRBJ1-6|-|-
TGTGCCAGCAGTTACGGAGGGAGCTCCTATAATTCACCCCTCCACTTT
CASSYGGSSYNSPLHF
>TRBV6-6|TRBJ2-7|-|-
TGTGCCAGCAGTTACTCGAGCTACGAGCAGTACTTC
CASSYSSYEQYF
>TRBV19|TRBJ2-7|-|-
TGTGCCAGTAGGAAAGACGGGAGCTACGAGCAGTACTTC
CASRKDGSYEQYF
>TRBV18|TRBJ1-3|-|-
TGTGCCAGCTCACAAAGCGGGACGGTCTCTGGAAACACCATATATTTT
CASSQSGTVSGNTIYF
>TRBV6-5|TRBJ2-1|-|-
TGTGCCAGCCGGGTAGGGGGTAACAATGAGCAGTTCTTC
CASRVGGNNEQFF
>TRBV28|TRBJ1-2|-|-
TGTGCCAGCAGTCCCTTGACAGCGTATGGCTACACCTTC
CASSPLTAYGYTF
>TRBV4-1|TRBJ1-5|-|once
TGCGCCAGCAGCCAGGGCAGGGCCCCAAGCAATCAGCCCCAGCATTTT
CASSQGRAPSNQPQHF
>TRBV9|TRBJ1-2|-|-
TGTGCCAGCAGCGTTAACGATAACTATGGCTACACCTTC
CASSVNDNYGYTF
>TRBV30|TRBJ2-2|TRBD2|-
TGTGCGATACTAGCGGGGGCTGGGAACACCGGGGAGCTGTTTTTT
CAILAGAGNTGELFF
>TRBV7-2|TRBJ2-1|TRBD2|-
TGTGCCAGCAGCTGGACTAGCGGGGGGGTACCAAATGAGCAGTTCTTC
CASSWTSGGVPNEQFF
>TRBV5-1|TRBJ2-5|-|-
TGCGCCAGCAGCTTTGACAAGGATGCGGCCCAGTACTTC
CASSFDKDAAQYF
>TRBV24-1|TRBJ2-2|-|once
TGTGCCACCAGTGACGGGGGCCATAACACCGGGGAGCTGTTTTTT
CATSDGGHNTGELFF
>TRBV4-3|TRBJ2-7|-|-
TGCGCCAGCAGCCAAGATTTGGGGACTTTATCCTACGAGCAGTACTTC
CASSQDLGTLSYEQYF
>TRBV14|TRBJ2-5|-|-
TGTGCCAGCAGCCCGGAGACCTCCCAGACAGTAGCCTGGGGGGAGACCCAGTACTTC
CASSPETSQTVAWGETQYF
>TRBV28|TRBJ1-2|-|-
TGTGCCAGCAGTTCTAACTATGGCTACACCTTC
CASSSNYGYTF
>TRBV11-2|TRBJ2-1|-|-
TGTGCCAGCAGCTCCCAACCGGGACTGGGATACAATGAGCAGTTCTTC
CASSSQPGLGYNEQFF
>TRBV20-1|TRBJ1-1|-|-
TGCAGTGCTAGGGGGACGAGAGCTTTCTTT
CSARGTRAFF
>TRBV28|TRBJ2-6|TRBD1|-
TGTGCCAGTAAAACCCGGACAGGACTTCTCTCTGGGGCCAACGTCCTGACTTTC
CASKTRTGLLSGANVLTF
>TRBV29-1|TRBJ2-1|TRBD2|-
TGCAGCGTTGGGACTAGCGGGGATAATGAGCAGTTCTTC
CSVGTSGDNEQFF
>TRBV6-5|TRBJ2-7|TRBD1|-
TGTGCCAGCATAGGACAGGACGTTACCTACGAGCAGTACTTC
CASIGQDVTYEQYF
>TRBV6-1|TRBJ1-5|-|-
TGTGCCAGCAGTGAAGCAAGGGGAGTCGATCAGCCCCAGCATTTT
CASSEARGVDQPQHF
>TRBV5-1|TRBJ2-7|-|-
TGCGCCAGCAGCCCGCGCCCGGGGGCCTCCTACGAGCAGTACTTC
CASSPRPGASYEQYF
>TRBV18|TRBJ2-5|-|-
TGTGCCAGCTCAGACAAAATCAAACAAGAGACCCAGTACTTC
CASSDKIKQETQYF
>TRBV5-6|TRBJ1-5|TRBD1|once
TGTGCCAGCAGTATCCGGGACAGGGGGCCTTATAGCAATCAGCCCCAGCATTTT
CASSIRDRGPYSNQPQHF
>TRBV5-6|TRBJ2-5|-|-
TGTGCCAGCAGCTTGACGGAGAGGACCCAGTACTTC
CASSLTERTQYF
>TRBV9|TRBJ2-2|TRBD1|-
TGTGCCAGCAGCGTAGGACAGGGGGCAACCGGGGAGCTGTTTTTT
CASSVGQGATGELFF
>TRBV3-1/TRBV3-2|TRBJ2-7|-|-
TGTGCCAGCAGCCAGACCGAATACGAGCAGTACTTC
CASSQTEYEQYF
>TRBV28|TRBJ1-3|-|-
TGTGCCAGCACCCAATTGGGGGGGTCACCGTCCGGAAACACCATATATTTT
CASTQLGGSPSGNTIYF
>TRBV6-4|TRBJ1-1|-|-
TGTGCCAGCGGGCCAGGAAGCGCGCGAGGCACTGAAGCTTTCTTT
CASGPGSARGTEAFF
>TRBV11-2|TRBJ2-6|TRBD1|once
TGTGCCAGCAGCTTAGCCGGACAGGTCCTGTTCTCTGGGGCCAACGTCCTGACTTTC
CASSLAGQVLFSGANVLTF
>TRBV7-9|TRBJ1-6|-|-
TGTGCCAGCAGCTTAGCGGGACACCCACCCCTCCACTTT
CASSLAGHPPLHF
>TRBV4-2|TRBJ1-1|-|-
TGTGCCAGCAGCCAAGCATGGGGAAACACTGAAGCTTTCTTT
CASSQAWGNTEAFF
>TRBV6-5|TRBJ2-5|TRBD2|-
TGTGCCAGCAGGGAGGCTAGCGGGGTCCAAGAGACCCAGTACTTC
CASREASGVQETQYF
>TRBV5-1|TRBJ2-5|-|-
TGCGCCAGCAGCTTAATAGGGATGAAAGAGCCCCAGTACTTC
CASSLIGMKEPQYF
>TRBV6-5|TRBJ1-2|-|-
TGTGCCAGCAGAGACCGGGACAAGTCGCACTATGGCTACACCTTC
CASRDRDKSHYGYTF
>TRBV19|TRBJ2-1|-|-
TGTGCCAGTAGTATGATGGGGAATGAGCAGTTCTTC
CASSMMGNEQFF
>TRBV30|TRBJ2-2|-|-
TGTGCCCGCGGGCCAGGGCGGCATCCCGGGGAGCTGTTTTTT
CARGPGRHPGELFF
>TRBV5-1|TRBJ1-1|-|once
TGCGCCAGCAAGGGACAAGAGAACACTGAAGCTTTCTTT
CASKGQENTEAFF
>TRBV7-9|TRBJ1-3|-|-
TGTGCCAGCAGCCGTGACGGAGACTCTGGAAACACCATATATTTT
CASSRDGDSGNTIYF
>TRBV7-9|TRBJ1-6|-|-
TGTGCCAGCAGCTTAGGGGGTCCCGTCGAGGACCTCCACTTT
CASSLGGPVEDLHF
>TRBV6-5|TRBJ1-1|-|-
TGTGCCAGCAGTTCCCCATTGAACACTGAAGCTTTCTTT
CASSSPLNTEAFF
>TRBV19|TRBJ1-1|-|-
TGTGCCAGTAGTCCCCCCGGGACTCAAAGGCAGAGAGCTTTCTTT
CASSPPGTQRQRAFF